This passage covers 12 T cell receptor beta chains from one sample sequenced in a study of blood T cell repertoires in COVID-19. Profiled with immunoSEQ multiplex PCR; TCRdb holds only in-frame clones, not every one. The sample includes 300,000 to 450,000 clones, 87% of them seen just once. Specimen: peripheral blood. The receptors here all came from a woman aged 55-70 years with COVID-19, enrolled during active disease.

The V gene is TRBV5-4, the J gene TRBJ2-5; 7 bases match TRBD1. Germline lookup yields CDR1 SGHNT and CDR2 YYREEE (reference sequence). V lost 5 bases and J lost 3; bases outside the gene matches: 4. The CDR3 is 13 amino acids. CDR3 in DNA: TGTGCCAGCAGACTCGGGACAGAAGAGACCCAGTACTTC. It translates to CASRLGTEETQYF.

CDR3 sequence reads: CASRMDRVHEQFF. The CDR3 coding sequence is TGTGCCAGCAGAATGGACAGGGTCCATGAGCAGTTCTTC. The chain combines TRBV6-5 with TRBJ2-1; 8 bases are a match to TRBD1. The CDR3 has 13 residues. CDR1 and CDR2 (germline): MNHEY, SVGAGI. V was pared by 6 bases and J by 8 bases, with 6 bases of the junction left unmatched.

V gene TRBV27 combines with J gene TRBJ2-6; weak D call: TRBD1 (5 bases). Germline V gives CDR1 MNHEY, CDR2 SMNVEV (reference sequence). The CDR3 spans 17 residues. V lost 7 bases, J lost 1 base, and 17 bases lay in between. The CDR3 region is CASTMVTGRSGANVLTF. The DNA for the CDR3 is TGTGCCAGCACCATGGTCACAGGTAGATCTGGGGCCAACGTCCTGACTTTC.

The V call is TRBV2, the J call TRBJ1-6, with 7 bases identical to TRBD1. Germline V gene lookup returns CDR1 SNHLY and CDR2 FYNNEI. This CDR3 is 13 amino acids long. After removal of 10 bases from V and 4 bases from J, the junction contained 4 bases not matched to a gene. The CDR3 spells CAMGTDYNSPLHF. DNA of the CDR3: TGTGCCATGGGGACAGATTATAATTCACCCCTCCACTTT. Complete variable domain (other parts from reference TRBV2 and TRBJ1-6): EPEVTQTPSHQVTQMGQEVILRCVPISNHLYFYWYRQILGQKVEFLVSFYNNEISEKSEIFDDQFSVERPDGSNFTLKIRSTKLEDSAMYFCAMGTDYNSPLHFGNGTRLTVT.

The rearrangement uses TRBV19 and TRBJ2-3; a possible D gene is TRBD2 (6 bases). Trimming removed 5 bases at V and 1 base at J, with 13 bases between. The CDR3 is made up of 15 amino acids. CDR1 and CDR2 from the germline V gene are LNHDA and SQIVND (reference sequence). The CDR3 reads CASSESPGGTDTQYF. Here the CDR3 DNA reads TGTGCCAGTAGTGAATCACCGGGGGGCACAGATACGCAGTATTTT. The full variable domain, in which reference TRBV19 and TRBJ2-3 provide the parts outside the CDR3, is DGGITQSPKYLFRKEGQNVTLSCEQNLNHDAMYWYRQDPGQGLRLIYYSQIVNDFQKGDIAEGYSVSREKKESFPLTVTSAQKNPTAFYLCASSESPGGTDTQYFGPGTRLTVL.

This sequence joins TRBV19 and TRBJ1-5, with D unclear. V dropped 6 bases and J dropped 7 bases, with 16 bases sitting between them. CDR1 and CDR2 from the germline V gene are LNHDA and SQIVND (reference sequence). The CDR3 is 14 residues long. The CDR3 DNA is TGTGCCAGTAGCCATCGGGATATTGGGCAGCCCCAGCATTTT. Protein product: CASSHRDIGQPQHF.

The chain combines TRBV19 with TRBJ1-1; D gene unclear. This CDR3 contains 13 residues. Per the germline V gene, CDR1 is LNHDA and CDR2 is SQIVND (reference sequence). V lost 5 bases and J lost 5, with 12 bases in between. The CDR3 reads CASSPSLLTEAFF. The CDR3 nucleotides read TGTGCCAGTAGTCCATCCCTGCTAACTGAAGCTTTCTTT.

The chain carries TRBV18 and TRBJ1-1, with a possible D match to TRBD1 (6 bases). V lost 4 bases to trimming and J lost 5 bases, with 14 bases between them. Germline V gene sequence: CDR1 KGHSH, CDR2 LQKENI. This CDR3 has 14 amino acids. CDR3: CASSLLDSPTEAFF. Written as DNA, the CDR3 is TGTGCCAGCTCACTCCTGGACAGCCCAACTGAAGCTTTCTTT.

This clone was picked up one time. The chain combines TRBV3-1 (or the pseudogene TRBV3-2) with TRBJ2-2, with a weak D call TRBD1 (6 bases). Trimming stripped 2 bases from V and 6 bases from J, with 10 bases between. The CDR3 extends over 14 amino acids. Germline loops: CDR1 LGHDT, CDR2 YNNKEL (reference sequence). The CDR3 reads CASSQQGFAGELFF. CDR3 DNA: TGTGCCAGCAGCCAACAGGGGTTTGCCGGGGAGCTGTTTTTT.

The chain links TRBV12-2 to TRBJ2-5; the table's D call of TRBD2 was not tested on the DNA. TRBV12-2 is a listed pseudogene. This CDR3 region has 12 residues. The CDR3 DNA is TGTGCAAGTCGCTTATATGAGAAGACCCAGTACTTC. This gives the protein CASRLYEKTQYF.

The chain combines TRBV18 with TRBJ2-7; possible D gene TRBD1, 6 bases. V shed 2 bases and J shed 2 bases, with 13 bases lying between them. The germline gives CDR1 KGHSH, CDR2 LQKENI. There are 15 residues in the CDR3. The CDR3 DNA sequence: TGTGCCAGCTCACCAGTGGGGACACCGGCCTACGAGCAGTACTTC. Residues: CASSPVGTPAYEQYF.

The CDR3 sequence: CASSLTGSGANVLTF. The CDR3 region has the DNA TGTGCCAGCTCACTCACAGGATCTGGGGCCAACGTCCTGACTTTC. The chain uses TRBV18 and TRBJ2-6, with D possibly TRBD1 on 5 matching bases. This CDR3 is built from 15 residues. V was cut by 4 bases and J by 1 base, with 8 bases left in between. Germline values: CDR1 KGHSH, CDR2 LQKENI.